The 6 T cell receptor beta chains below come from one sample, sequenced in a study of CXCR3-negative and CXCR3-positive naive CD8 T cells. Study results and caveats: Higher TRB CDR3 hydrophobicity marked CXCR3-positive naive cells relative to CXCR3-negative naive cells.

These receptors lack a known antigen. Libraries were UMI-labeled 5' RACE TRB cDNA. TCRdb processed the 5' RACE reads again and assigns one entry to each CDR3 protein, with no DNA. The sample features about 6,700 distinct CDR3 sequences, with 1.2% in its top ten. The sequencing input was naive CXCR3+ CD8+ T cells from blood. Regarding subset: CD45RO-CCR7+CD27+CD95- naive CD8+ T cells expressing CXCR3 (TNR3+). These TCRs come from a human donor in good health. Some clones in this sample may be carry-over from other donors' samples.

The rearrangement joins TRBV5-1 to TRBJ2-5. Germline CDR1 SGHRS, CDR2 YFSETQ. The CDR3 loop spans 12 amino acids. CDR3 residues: CASRDPQETQYF.

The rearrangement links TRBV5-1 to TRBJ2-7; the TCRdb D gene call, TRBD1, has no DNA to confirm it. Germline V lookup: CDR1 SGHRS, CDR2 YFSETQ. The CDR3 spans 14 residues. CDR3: CASSLWDRADEQYF. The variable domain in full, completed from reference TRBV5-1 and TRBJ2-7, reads KAGVTQTPRYLIKTRGQQVTLSCSPISGHRSVSWYQQTPGQGLQFLFEYFSETQRNKGNFPGRFSGRQFSNSRSEMNVSTLELGDSALYLCASSLWDRADEQYFGPGTRLTVT.

The CDR3 loop is CASSLGNANTEAFF. The rearrangement uses TRBV5-1 and TRBJ1-1. The germline V gene has CDR1 SGHRS and CDR2 YFSETQ. The CDR3 runs to 14 residues. Using reference TRBV5-1 and TRBJ1-1 for the parts outside the CDR3, the full variable domain is KAGVTQTPRYLIKTRGQQVTLSCSPISGHRSVSWYQQTPGQGLQFLFEYFSETQRNKGNFPGRFSGRQFSNSRSEMNVSTLELGDSALYLCASSLGNANTEAFFGQGTRLTVV.

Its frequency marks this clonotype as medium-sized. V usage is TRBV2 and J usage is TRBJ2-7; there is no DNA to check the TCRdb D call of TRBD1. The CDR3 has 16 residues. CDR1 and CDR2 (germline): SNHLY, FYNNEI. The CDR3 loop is CAISSIAGTRRNEQYF.

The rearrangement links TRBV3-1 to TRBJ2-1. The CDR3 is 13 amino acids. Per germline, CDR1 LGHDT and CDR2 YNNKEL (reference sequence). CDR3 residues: CASSPTLNNEQFF.

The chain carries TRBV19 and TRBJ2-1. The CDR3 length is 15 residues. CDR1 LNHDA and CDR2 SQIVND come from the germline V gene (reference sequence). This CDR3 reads CASSPDASSYNEQFF.